A single sample is the source of the 25 T cell receptor beta chains below, sequenced in a study of neurological immune-mediated disorders. TCRdb re-analysed the 5' RACE reads in MiXCR, keeping a single row per CDR3 protein. The repertoire holds tens of thousands of distinct CDR3 sequences, with about 10% as singletons. Time point given: longitudinal time-point 1 (baseline). The sequencing sample was made of PBMCs. Every receptor here comes from a male donor with HTLV-1-associated myelopathy (HAM/TSP).

This clonotype has at least ten counts. J is TRBJ1-5 and V is TRBV6-6; no reliable D call. The CDR3 is made up of 15 amino acids. From germline, CDR1 is MNHNY and CDR2 SVGAGI (reference sequence). The V end was cut by 2 bases, the J end by 2 bases, with 10 bases between. CDR3 protein: CASSYIRAGNQPQHF. The CDR3 coding sequence is TGTGCCAGCAGTTACATTAGGGCAGGCAATCAGCCCCAGCATTTT.

In its sample, this clonotype was seen many times. V and J are TRBV7-8 and TRBJ2-1; D perhaps matches TRBD1 (6 bases). The V end was cut by 5 bases, the J end by 7 bases, with 9 bases between. This CDR3 contains 12 residues. Germline CDR1 reads SGHVS; CDR2 reads FQNEAQ. CDR3 protein: CASSPGVNEQFF. CDR3 in DNA: TGTGCCAGCAGCCCAGGGGTGAATGAGCAGTTCTTC.

At least ten counts were recorded for this clonotype. This rearrangement joins TRBV5-1 to TRBJ2-3, with 7 positions matching TRBD2. Germline CDR1 and CDR2: SGHRS and YFSETQ. J gave up 5 bases and V 8 bases, and 14 bases lay outside the gene matches. This CDR3 is 15 amino acids long. The CDR3 here is CASTQAGPGRDTQYF. Written as DNA, the CDR3 is TGCGCCAGTACTCAAGCGGGGCCTGGGAGAGATACGCAGTATTTT.

This clonotype occurred many times. V and J are TRBV7-6 and TRBJ1-1, with TRBD1 as a possible D gene (6 bases). CDR3 length: 15 residues. Trimming took 1 base from V and 5 from J, leaving 14 bases between them. Germline V CDR1 and CDR2: SGHVS, FNYEAQ. The CDR3 protein is CASSLVGGAWTEAFF. In DNA form, the CDR3 reads TGTGCCAGCAGCTTAGTTGGGGGGGCATGGACTGAAGCTTTCTTT.

This clonotype was picked up many times. J is TRBJ2-2 and V is TRBV29-1; no clear D. Trimming stripped 8 bases from V and 7 bases from J, with 5 bases between. CDR1 SQVTM and CDR2 ANQGSEA come from the germline V gene. This CDR3 is built from 9 residues. Written as DNA, the CDR3 is TGCAGCCCTGTCGGGGAGCTGTTTTTT. Residues: CSPVGELFF.

There are many counts of this clonotype. The CDR3 bases are TGTGCCAGCATTCCGGACAGGGTACTCGGGGAGCTGTTTTTT. It specifies CASIPDRVLGELFF. The J gene is TRBJ2-2, the V gene TRBV7-9; TRBD1 matches at 8 bases. The junction had 8 bases not matched to a gene; V was cut back by 7 bases and J by 7 bases. The CDR3 contains 14 residues. Germline values: CDR1 SEHNR, CDR2 FQNEAQ (reference sequence).

This clonotype was seen many times. This chain links TRBV20-1 with TRBJ2-4; D possibly uses TRBD1 or TRBD2 (5 bases each). CDR3 length equals 14 residues. V lost 3 bases to trimming and J lost 0 bases, with 9 bases between them. Looked up from germline, CDR1 is DFQATT and CDR2 is SNEGSKA (reference sequence). CDR3 amino acids: CSARGEPAKNIQYF. Here the CDR3 DNA reads TGCAGTGCTAGGGGGGAACCAGCCAAAAACATTCAGTACTTC.

This clonotype was detected ten times or more. The rearrangement links TRBV19 to TRBJ2-5; D not certain. CDR1 LNHDA and CDR2 SQIVND come from the germline V gene (reference sequence). This CDR3 is built from 16 residues. Trimming shortened V by 2 bases and J by 5 bases, and 18 bases separated the two germline ends. CDR3 protein: CASSINSLGGGETQYF. Written as DNA, the CDR3 is TGTGCCAGTAGTATAAATTCTCTGGGCGGTGGGGAGACCCAGTACTTC.

This clonotype was observed at least ten times. The chain combines TRBV20-1 with TRBJ2-1, with TRBD1 matching 12 bases. Trimming took 6 bases from V and 11 from J; bases not matched to a gene: 11. This CDR3 region has 14 residues. Germline V CDR1 and CDR2: DFQATT, SNEGSKA (reference sequence). CDR3 protein: CSAPGQGARGQQFF. For the CDR3, the DNA is TGCAGTGCCCCGGGACAGGGGGCGCGGGGTCAGCAGTTCTTC.

The sample holds many counts of this clonotype. This chain joins TRBV3-1 and TRBJ2-7, with D perhaps TRBD1 or TRBD2 (5 bases each). V lost 4 bases, J lost 6 bases, and 16 bases lay in between. Germline CDR1 reads LGHDT; CDR2 reads YNNKEL (reference sequence). The CDR3 loop spans 14 amino acids. The chain's CDR3 is CASSRRGGTTEQYF. The CDR3 DNA sequence: TGTGCCAGCAGCCGCCGTGGGGGAACTACCGAGCAGTACTTC.

This clonotype was seen many times. This rearrangement joins TRBV4-1 to TRBJ1-6; a possible D gene is TRBD1 (6 bases). V was pared by 3 bases and J by 4 bases, with 13 bases between. The CDR3 contains 16 residues. Germline values: CDR1 MGHRA, CDR2 YSYEKL. The CDR3, as DNA: TGCGCCAGCAGCCACCGGACAGTTTCTTATAATTCACCCCTCCACTTT. Its translation is CASSHRTVSYNSPLHF.

This clonotype has a count of ten or more. The chain employs TRBV14 and TRBJ2-4; TRBD2 matches 12 bases. V lost 4 bases, J lost 6 bases, and 13 bases stayed unmatched. Germline V gives CDR1 SGHDN, CDR2 FVKESK. The CDR3 length is 18 residues. The CDR3: CASSLGGLAGTSGNIQYF. CDR3 nucleotide sequence: TGTGCCAGCAGCCTTGGCGGACTAGCGGGGACATCGGGAAACATTCAGTACTTC.

Ten or more counts support this clonotype. The chain combines TRBV29-1 with TRBJ2-7; unclear D gene. CDR3 length: 11 amino acids. Trimming left V 0 bases short and J 4 bases short, with 4 bases between. Germline-derived CDR1 and CDR2 are SQVTM and ANQGSEA. As DNA, the CDR3 is TGCAGCGTTGAAGATATTTACGAGCAGTACTTC. It specifies CSVEDIYEQYF.

This clonotype was picked up many times. V gene TRBV27 combines with J gene TRBJ2-1; D is possibly TRBD1 (5 bases). Trimming pared 10 bases from V and 0 bases from J, leaving 16 bases between. The CDR3 length is 15 residues. CDR1 and CDR2 (germline): MNHEY, SMNVEV (reference sequence). This CDR3 reads CATQPHRSSYNEQFF. The CDR3 bases are TGTGCCACCCAACCTCACAGGAGCTCCTACAATGAGCAGTTCTTC.

This clonotype was detected many times. The chain employs TRBV29-1 and TRBJ1-2, with unresolved D. Germline-derived CDR1 and CDR2 are SQVTM and ANQGSEA. This CDR3 is built from 11 residues. The germline V and J ends were trimmed by 1 base and 8 bases, with 8 bases remaining between them. CDR3: CSVEVNRGYTF. CDR3 coding DNA: TGCAGCGTTGAAGTGAACCGGGGCTACACCTTC.

This clonotype was recorded at least ten times. The chain links TRBV7-8 to TRBJ1-6; 7 bases line up with TRBD1. This CDR3 has 13 residues. The germline V gene has CDR1 SGHVS and CDR2 FQNEAQ. With V trimmed by 5 bases and J by 7 bases, 2 bases remained unmatched. CDR3 nucleotides: TGTGCCAGCAGCCCACAGGGGAATTCACCCCTCCACTTT. Encoded protein: CASSPQGNSPLHF.

This clonotype was picked up many times. CDR3 protein: CSASRTRTDTQYF. The CDR3 DNA sequence: TGCAGTGCTAGTCGCACCAGAACAGATACGCAGTATTTT. The chain is built from TRBV20-1 and TRBJ2-3; D remains unclear. CDR1 is DFQATT, CDR2 SNEGSKA, per germline (reference sequence). CDR3 length: 13 amino acids. V lost 3 bases and J lost 3, with 10 bases in between.

This clonotype was found many times. The chain links TRBV5-1 to TRBJ2-3; perhaps TRBD1 as D (5 bases). Germline values: CDR1 SGHRS, CDR2 YFSETQ. The CDR3 is 17 residues long. The V and J ends lost 0 bases and 1 base respectively, with 15 bases between them. CDR3 coding DNA: TGCGCCAGCAGCTTGGACCCCCCTCAGGGTGGCACAGATACGCAGTATTTT. This codes for CASSLDPPQGGTDTQYF. The entire variable domain, with the rest obtained from reference TRBV5-1 and TRBJ2-3, is as follows: KAGVTQTPRYLIKTRGQQVTLSCSPISGHRSVSWYQQTPGQGLQFLFEYFSETQRNKGNFPGRFSGRQFSNSRSEMNVSTLELGDSALYLCASSLDPPQGGTDTQYFGPGTRLTVL.

This clonotype came up many times. The chain combines TRBV4-3 with TRBJ1-5, with TRBD1 as a possible D gene (6 bases). V was shortened by 0 bases and J by 5 bases, with 14 bases between the two germline ends. This CDR3 region has 16 residues. Germline lookup yields CDR1 LGHNA and CDR2 YSLEER. The CDR3 is CASSQDNTRGYQPQHF. CDR3 sequence (DNA): TGCGCCAGCAGCCAAGATAATACCAGGGGTTATCAGCCCCAGCATTTT.

This rearrangement joins TRBV5-5 to TRBJ2-3; TRBD2 matches 13 bases. The CDR3 spans 17 residues. The V segment lost 2 bases and the J segment 2 bases; nucleotides outside the gene matches: 5. Germline V gene lookup returns CDR1 SGHKS and CDR2 YYEKEE (reference sequence). The CDR3: CASSFRTSGGITDTQYF. As DNA, the CDR3 is TGTGCCAGCAGCTTCCGGACTAGCGGGGGCATCACAGATACGCAGTATTTT.

This clonotype was counted ten times or more. The chain is built from TRBV7-2 and TRBJ2-3; TRBD2 aligns across 7 bases. The germline CDR1 and CDR2 sequences are SGHTA and FQGNSA. J was trimmed by 4 bases and V by 3 bases; bases with no gene match: 16. This CDR3 spans 18 amino acids. Here the CDR3 DNA reads TGTGCCAGCAGCTTGCCGCTAACGGGGGGATCGGAATCAGATACGCAGTATTTT. It translates to CASSLPLTGGSESDTQYF.

There are many counts of this clonotype. The V gene is TRBV5-1, the J gene TRBJ1-1; 11 bases align to TRBD1. The CDR3 is 15 residues long. V gave up 1 base and J gave up 4 bases; unmatched junction bases: 3. Germline-derived CDR1 and CDR2 are SGHRS and YFSETQ. This CDR3 is CASSLTGQGATEAFF. CDR3 sequence (DNA): TGCGCCAGCAGCTTGACCGGACAGGGGGCCACTGAAGCTTTCTTT.

This clonotype was counted ten times or more. The chain recombines TRBV10-3 with TRBJ2-3; 9 nucleotides line up with TRBD2. This CDR3 comprises 16 residues. After removal of 0 bases from V and 4 bases from J, the junction contained 5 bases not matched to a gene. Germline values: CDR1 ENHRY, CDR2 SYGVKD. The CDR3 nucleotides read TGTGCCATCAGTGAGTCAGCTAGCGGGGTTTCAGATACGCAGTATTTT. Translated: CAISESASGVSDTQYF.

This clonotype has a count of ten or more. The gene calls are TRBV7-2 and TRBJ2-2; TRBD2 matches at 8 bases. This CDR3 comprises 14 residues. The trim removed 5 bases at V and 4 bases at J, leaving 3 bases unmatched. Germline lookup yields CDR1 SGHTA and CDR2 FQGNSA. The CDR3 bases are TGTGCCAGCAGCCGCGGGGGGTCCACCGGGGAGCTGTTTTTT. The encoded protein is CASSRGGSTGELFF.

Ten or more counts support this clonotype. The chain combines TRBV5-1 with TRBJ1-2; 8 bases are shared with TRBD1. The junction had 9 bases not matched to a gene; V was cut back by 7 bases and J by 7 bases. The germline CDR1 and CDR2 sequences are SGHRS and YFSETQ. This CDR3 has 13 residues. The CDR3 region is CASHSGQGFGYTF. The CDR3 nucleotides read TGCGCCAGCCACTCCGGACAGGGTTTTGGCTACACCTTC.